Each of the 32 T cell receptor beta chains below was sequenced from the same sample in a study of memory CD4+ T cells and cytomegalovirus serostatus. Produced via immunoSEQ multiplex PCR; TCRdb's table is partial and in-frame only. The sample includes some 30,000 clones, about 76% seen only once; the top ten take 0.5% to 0.65%. Single viable CD3+CD4+CD8-CD45RO+ cells were sorted as the memory CD4+ T cells. Sequenced input: memory CD4+ T cells from blood. The receptor source for this set is an adult in good health and CMV-seronegative. Some clones in this sample may be carry-over from other donors' samples.

V gene TRBV10-3 combines with J gene TRBJ1-1; 7 positions agree with TRBD1. Losses at the gene ends were 2 bases for V and 5 bases for J; bases not matched to a gene: 11. CDR1 is ENHRY, CDR2 SYGVKD, per germline. The CDR3 has 16 residues. The CDR3 region is CAISEEGQAGGTEAFF. The CDR3 nucleotides are TGTGCCATCAGTGAGGAAGGACAGGCCGGAGGGACTGAAGCTTTCTTT.

This chain connects TRBV14 to TRBJ2-7, with D perhaps matching TRBD1 (7 bases). The germline gives CDR1 SGHDN, CDR2 FVKESK. The V end was cut by 1 base, the J end by 7 bases, with 26 bases between. The CDR3 runs to 18 residues. The CDR3 nucleotides are TGTGCCAGCAGCCAAGGGCAAGGGGGCGGGGAGCTTCCTCGGGAGCAGTACTTC. This sequence encodes CASSQGQGGGELPREQYF.

This chain uses TRBV9 with TRBJ1-4; TRBD1 aligns across 9 bases. The CDR3 extends over 15 amino acids. Losses at the gene ends were 0 bases for V and 3 bases for J; bases not matched to a gene: 0. CDR1 is SGDLS, CDR2 YYNGEE, per germline. DNA of the CDR3: TGTGCCAGCAGCGTAGGGACAGGGGCTAATGAAAAACTGTTTTTT. Its protein is CASSVGTGANEKLFF.

The chain recombines TRBV4-3 with TRBJ2-3; D gene ambiguous. The V end was cut by 0 bases, the J end by 0 bases, with 10 bases between. CDR3 length: 16 amino acids. Germline V CDR1 and CDR2: LGHNA, YSLEER. This chain's CDR3 is CASSQEHSTSTDTQYF. In DNA form, the CDR3 reads TGCGCCAGCAGCCAAGAGCACAGTACTAGCACAGATACGCAGTATTTT.

Of note for this clone: Other DNA sequences in this specimen translate into the identical CDR3. This chain uses TRBV29-1 with TRBJ1-1; TRBD1 might be the D (6 bases). This CDR3 has 11 amino acids. Germline V gene sequence: CDR1 SQVTM, CDR2 ANQGSEA. V was pared by 2 bases and J by 6 bases, with 7 bases between. CDR3 sequence (DNA): TGCAGCGTTGAACGGGGGCCTGAAGCTTTCTTT. Translated, it gives CSVERGPEAFF. The full variable domain, with the rest looked up from reference TRBV29-1 and TRBJ1-1, is SAVISQKPSRDICQRGTSLTIQCQVDSQVTMMFWYRQQPGQSLTLIATANQGSEATYESGFVIDKFPISRPNLTFSTLTVSNMSPEDSSIYLCSVERGPEAFFGQGTRLTVV.

The CDR3 DNA sequence: TGTGCCAGCAGGCCCGCCACCCAGGGTTACCAGCCCCAGCATTTT. Its translation is CASRPATQGYQPQHF. This chain joins TRBV2 and TRBJ1-5; D possibly corresponds to TRBD1 (5 bases). Trimming shortened V by 6 bases and J by 7 bases, and 19 bases separated the two germline ends. The CDR3 spans 15 residues. Looked up from germline, CDR1 is SNHLY and CDR2 is FYNNEI. Together with reference TRBV2 and TRBJ1-5, the CDR3 gives the full variable domain: EPEVTQTPSHQVTQMGQEVILRCVPISNHLYFYWYRQILGQKVEFLVSFYNNEISEKSEIFDDQFSVERPDGSNFTLKIRSTKLEDSAMYFCASRPATQGYQPQHFGDGTRLSIL.

This clone has just a few counts. This chain links TRBV2 with TRBJ2-2; D remains ambiguous. The CDR3 loop spans 12 amino acids. In germline, CDR1 is SNHLY, CDR2 FYNNEI. V was cut by 5 bases and J by 3 bases, with 4 bases left in between. The CDR3, as DNA: TGTGCCAGCAGTTCTGACACCGGGGAGCTGTTTTTT. Its translation is CASSSDTGELFF.

J is TRBJ2-5 and V is TRBV5-1; TRBD1 is a possible D gene (5 bases). Germline V CDR1 and CDR2: SGHRS, YFSETQ. V was shortened by 0 bases and J by 2 bases, with 5 bases between the two germline ends. The CDR3 is 13 residues long. The CDR3 coding sequence is TGCGCCAGCAGCTTGGACAGGCAAGAGACCCAGTACTTC. Its protein is CASSLDRQETQYF.

The CDR3: CASSSQGGFHEQYF. In DNA, the CDR3 is TGCGCCAGCAGCTCCCAAGGGGGTTTCCACGAGCAGTACTTC. The genes are TRBV5-1 and TRBJ2-7; a possible D gene is TRBD1 (6 bases). This CDR3 contains 14 residues. Trimming pared 3 bases from V and 5 bases from J, leaving 15 bases between. Germline-derived CDR1 and CDR2 are SGHRS and YFSETQ. Drawing the rest from reference TRBV5-1 and TRBJ2-7, the complete variable domain is KAGVTQTPRYLIKTRGQQVTLSCSPISGHRSVSWYQQTPGQGLQFLFEYFSETQRNKGNFPGRFSGRQFSNSRSEMNVSTLELGDSALYLCASSSQGGFHEQYFGPGTRLTVT.

The chain couples TRBV14 to TRBJ1-3, with 7 bases matching TRBD1. V was clipped by 1 base and J by 4 bases; unmatched bases: 4. The CDR3 loop spans 15 amino acids. Looked up from germline, CDR1 is SGHDN and CDR2 is FVKESK. CDR3 residues: CASSQAQGPGNTIYF. The DNA for the CDR3 is TGTGCCAGCAGCCAAGCACAGGGGCCGGGAAACACCATATATTTT.

The gene calls are TRBV5-1 and TRBJ2-7; D is uncertain. The V end was cut by 4 bases, the J end by 3 bases, with 26 bases between. The CDR3 runs to 18 residues. Germline CDR1 SGHRS, CDR2 YFSETQ. CDR3 region: CASSLRAHTVKGNYEQYF. The CDR3 DNA reads as TGCGCCAGCAGCCTTAGGGCCCATACGGTGAAGGGTAACTACGAGCAGTACTTC.

This chain uses TRBV6-5 with TRBJ1-1; D is possibly TRBD1 (5 bases). In germline, CDR1 is MNHEY, CDR2 SVGAGI. The V end was cut by 2 bases, the J end by 5 bases, with 9 bases between. The CDR3 length is 13 residues. The CDR3 protein is CASSYSGGTEAFF. The CDR3 DNA reads TGTGCCAGCAGTTACAGTGGGGGAACTGAAGCTTTCTTT.

V usage is TRBV9 and J usage is TRBJ1-1, with 7 bases that match TRBD1. Germline loops: CDR1 SGDLS, CDR2 YYNGEE. V shed 6 bases and J 1 base; nucleotides not matched to a gene: 6. This CDR3 comprises 14 residues. The CDR3 DNA reads TGTGCCAGCAACAGACAGGGACAGAACACTGAAGCTTTCTTT. Amino acids: CASNRQGQNTEAFF. Variable domain in full (rest from reference TRBV9 and TRBJ1-1): DSGVTQTPKHLITATGQRVTLRCSPRSGDLSVYWYQQSLDQGLQFLIQYYNGEERAKGNILERFSAQQFPDLHSELNLSSLELGDSALYFCASNRQGQNTEAFFGQGTRLTVV.

In its sample, this clone was seen a few times. This chain connects TRBV7-8 to TRBJ2-3, with 8 bases fitting TRBD2. CDR3 length: 16 amino acids. Germline V gives CDR1 SGHVS, CDR2 FQNEAQ. V gave up 1 base and J gave up 0 bases; unmatched junction bases: 3. In DNA, the CDR3 is TGTGCCAGCAGCTTAGGCGGGGGGACTAGCACAGATACGCAGTATTTT. Encoded protein: CASSLGGGTSTDTQYF.

There are a few counts of this clone. This sequence joins TRBV5-1 and TRBJ2-5, with D uncertain. There are 13 residues in the CDR3. Germline-derived CDR1 and CDR2 are SGHRS and YFSETQ. V was shortened by 2 bases and J by 0 bases, with 5 bases between the two germline ends. CDR3 nucleotides: TGCGCCAGCAGCTTAATGTACCAAGAGACCCAGTACTTC. Amino acid sequence: CASSLMYQETQYF.

The V and J genes are TRBV5-6 and TRBJ2-7; D unresolved. The germline V and J ends were trimmed by 3 bases and 0 bases, with 10 bases remaining between them. The CDR3 contains 14 residues. Germline V gene sequence: CDR1 SGHDT, CDR2 YYEEEE. The CDR3: CASSSKTDSYEQYF. The DNA for the CDR3 is TGTGCCAGCAGCTCAAAGACGGACTCCTACGAGCAGTACTTC.

The chain combines TRBV19 with TRBJ1-1, with D tentatively TRBD1 (6 bases). Trimming stripped 0 bases from V and 2 bases from J, with 13 bases between. This CDR3 contains 16 residues. CDR1 is LNHDA and CDR2 is SQIVND in the germline V gene (reference sequence). CDR3 DNA sequence: TGTGCCAGTAGTATAGATCATGGGGGCCTAAACACTGAAGCTTTCTTT. It encodes CASSIDHGGLNTEAFF.

The chain couples TRBV18 to TRBJ1-2, with D maybe TRBD1 (6 bases). The V gene's germline CDR1 is KGHSH and CDR2 LQKENI. V was shortened by 6 bases and J by 3 bases, with 17 bases between the two germline ends. The CDR3 is 15 residues long. CDR3 loop: CASSPKVEGDYGYTF. CDR3 nucleotide sequence: TGTGCCAGCTCTCCCAAGGTAGAGGGGGACTATGGCTACACCTTC.

V and J are TRBV5-8 and TRBJ2-3; D may be TRBD1 or TRBD2 (5 bases each). With 4 bases removed from V and 6 bases from J, the gap between germline ends came to 12 bases. This CDR3 is 13 amino acids long. CDR1 SGHTS and CDR2 YDEGEE come from the germline V gene. CDR3 in amino acids: CASSPLGVDTQYF. The CDR3 DNA follows: TGTGCCAGCAGCCCCCTGGGGGTCGATACGCAGTATTTT.

This chain uses TRBV7-2 with TRBJ1-5, with D perhaps TRBD1 (5 bases). CDR3 length: 14 amino acids. V was cut by 1 base and J by 7 bases, with 11 bases left in between. Germline CDR1 SGHTA, CDR2 FQGNSA. As DNA, the CDR3 is TGTGCCAGCAGCTTAGGACAGCCTTCCCAGCCCCAGCATTTT. Its protein is CASSLGQPSQPQHF.

The chain is built from TRBV5-1 and TRBJ1-4; D remains ambiguous. Germline V gene sequence: CDR1 SGHRS, CDR2 YFSETQ. CDR3 length: 14 amino acids. Trimming removed 0 bases from V and 4 bases from J, with 7 bases in between. CDR3 nucleotides: TGCGCCAGCAGCTTGGAGGGCAATAATGAAAAACTGTTTTTT. Amino acid sequence: CASSLEGNNEKLFF.

The V and J genes are TRBV6-1 and TRBJ2-5; the D gene could be TRBD1 or TRBD2 (5 bases each). CDR1 and CDR2 from the germline V gene are MNHNS and SASEGT. The V end lost 2 bases, the J end lost 2 bases, and 12 bases lay between the germline ends. The CDR3 consists of 15 residues. This CDR3 is CASSENEGLQETQYF. CDR3 DNA sequence: TGTGCCAGCAGTGAAAATGAGGGGTTACAAGAGACCCAGTACTTC.

This chain links TRBV13 with TRBJ2-7; the D is unclear. This CDR3 has 14 amino acids. Germline values: CDR1 PRHDT, CDR2 FYEKMQ (reference sequence). Trimming stripped 5 bases from V and 6 bases from J, with 17 bases between. CDR3 protein: CASSHSSSPGEQYF. The DNA for the CDR3 is TGTGCCAGCAGCCATAGTAGTTCCCCCGGCGAGCAGTACTTC.

This rearrangement joins TRBV11-3 to TRBJ1-6, with D hard to call. The length of the CDR3 is 15 residues. In germline, CDR1 is SGHNT, CDR2 YENEEA. The V end lost 3 bases, the J end lost 7 bases, and 13 bases lay between the germline ends. CDR3 in amino acids: CASSFRTGSNSPLHF. CDR3 DNA: TGTGCCAGCAGCTTCCGGACGGGCTCCAATTCACCCCTCCACTTT.

The CDR3 DNA follows: TGTGCCAGCAGCGGCCTTCCGGGTCTCGGTGAGCAGTTCTTC. Translating it yields CASSGLPGLGEQFF. The chain links TRBV7-2 to TRBJ2-1, with D hard to call. The CDR3 is made up of 14 amino acids. Germline V gene lookup returns CDR1 SGHTA and CDR2 FQGNSA. The V end was cut by 5 bases, the J end by 9 bases, with 17 bases between. The variable domain in full, with the rest retrieved from reference TRBV7-2 and TRBJ2-1, is GAGVSQSPSNKVTEKGKDVELRCDPISGHTALYWYRQSLGQGLEFLIYFQGNSAPDKSGLPSDRFSAERTGGSVSTLTIQRTQQEDSAVYLCASSGLPGLGEQFFGPGTRLTVL.

This clone was seen only a few times. The J gene is TRBJ2-7, the V gene TRBV5-1, with D perhaps matching TRBD1 (6 bases). CDR3 length: 14 residues. V lost 2 bases and J 0 bases, leaving 9 bases between the germline ends. Looked up from germline, CDR1 is SGHRS and CDR2 is YFSETQ. DNA for the CDR3: TGCGCCAGCAGCTTAGGACAGAACTCCTACGAGCAGTACTTC. Translating gives CASSLGQNSYEQYF.

This chain connects TRBV7-2 to TRBJ1-5; TRBD1 matches at 7 bases. The CDR3 runs to 13 residues. V lost 6 bases, J lost 2 bases, and 1 base stayed unmatched. Germline CDR1 SGHTA, CDR2 FQGNSA. CDR3 bases: TGTGCCAGCAGTACAGGGGGCAATCAGCCCCAGCATTTT. Its protein product is CASSTGGNQPQHF. The full variable domain, rest sourced from reference TRBV7-2 and TRBJ1-5, is GAGVSQSPSNKVTEKGKDVELRCDPISGHTALYWYRQSLGQGLEFLIYFQGNSAPDKSGLPSDRFSAERTGGSVSTLTIQRTQQEDSAVYLCASSTGGNQPQHFGDGTRLSIL.

J is TRBJ2-7 and V is TRBV5-4, with D possibly being TRBD1 or TRBD2 (7 bases each). CDR1 SGHNT and CDR2 YYREEE come from the germline V gene (reference sequence). This CDR3 spans 17 amino acids. Trimming stripped 2 bases from V and 1 base from J, with 19 bases between. The CDR3 DNA follows: TGTGCCAGCAGCTTTAGGCCAGGGGGGGAACAATCCTACGAGCAGTACTTC. This translates into CASSFRPGGEQSYEQYF.

The rearrangement links TRBV9 to TRBJ1-6; D unresolved. V dropped 3 bases and J dropped 8 bases, with 15 bases sitting between them. This CDR3 has 15 amino acids. Germline-derived CDR1 and CDR2 are SGDLS and YYNGEE. CDR3 amino acids: CASSARPGGDSPLHF. CDR3 DNA: TGTGCCAGCAGCGCCCGACCGGGAGGAGATTCACCCCTCCACTTT.

The V gene is TRBV5-1, the J gene TRBJ1-1, with TRBD1 as a possible D gene (6 bases). Trimming took 2 bases from V and 8 from J, leaving 13 bases between them. In germline, CDR1 is SGHRS, CDR2 YFSETQ. There are 13 residues in the CDR3. The CDR3 region has the DNA TGCGCCAGCAGCTTAATACAGGGAGGGGAAGCTTTCTTT. Translated, it gives CASSLIQGGEAFF.

The chain links TRBV15 to TRBJ1-5; D is unresolved. Germline loops: CDR1 LNHNV, CDR2 YYDKDF (reference sequence). Trimming pared 5 bases from V and 0 bases from J, leaving 8 bases between. The length of the CDR3 is 14 residues. CDR3 DNA: TGTGCCACCAGCGTCGCAAGTAGCAATCAGCCCCAGCATTTT. It codes for CATSVASSNQPQHF.

The chain carries TRBV19 and TRBJ2-1, with D tentatively TRBD2 (5 bases). V dropped 1 base and J dropped 6 bases, with 10 bases sitting between them. Germline V gives CDR1 LNHDA, CDR2 SQIVND (reference sequence). The CDR3 spans 14 residues. The CDR3 nucleotides are TGTGCCAGTAGTATAGGGAATAGCGTCAATGAGCAGTTCTTC. As protein: CASSIGNSVNEQFF.